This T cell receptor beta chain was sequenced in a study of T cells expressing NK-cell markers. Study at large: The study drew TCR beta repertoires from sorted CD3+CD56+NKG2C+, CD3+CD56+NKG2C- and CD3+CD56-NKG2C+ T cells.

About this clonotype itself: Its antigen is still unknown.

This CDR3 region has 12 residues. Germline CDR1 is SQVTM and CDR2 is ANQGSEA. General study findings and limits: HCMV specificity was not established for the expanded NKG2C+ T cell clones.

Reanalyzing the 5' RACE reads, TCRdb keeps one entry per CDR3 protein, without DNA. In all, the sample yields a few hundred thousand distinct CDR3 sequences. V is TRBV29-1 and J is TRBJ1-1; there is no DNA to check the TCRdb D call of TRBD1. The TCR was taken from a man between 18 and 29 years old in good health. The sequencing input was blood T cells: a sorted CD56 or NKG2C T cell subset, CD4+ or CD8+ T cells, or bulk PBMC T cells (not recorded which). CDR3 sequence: CNVEGRVIEAFF.